The rows below give T cell receptor beta chains drawn from one sample of a study of blood T cell repertoires in COVID-19. The repertoire was sequenced with immunoSEQ multiplex PCR; TCRdb's copy has only in-frame clones and lacks some. The sample holds a few hundred thousand clones, around 85% seen once. Specimen: peripheral blood. These receptors all come from a woman between 50 and 59 years old with active or convalescent COVID-19. Each CDR3 is given with its conserved first and last residue. The order of the fields is J gene, clone size, D gene, V gene, CDR3 DNA, CDR3 protein. The D gene is left open where the match is weak. Size is stated for part of the rows, as once, few or many counts, or as a class when the clone is expanded.

j_gene: TRBJ1-5
abundance: .
d_gene: .
v_gene: TRBV18
CDR3nt: TGTGCCAGCTCACCACGAACGGGCAGGGCCGATCAGCCCCAGCATTTT
CDR3aa: CASSPRTGRADQPQHF

j_gene: TRBJ1-5
abundance: .
d_gene: .
v_gene: TRBV21-1
CDR3nt: TGTGCCAGCACCCGTTACCGGGATAGCAATCAGCCCCAGCATTTT
CDR3aa: CASTRYRDSNQPQHF

j_gene: TRBJ2-3
abundance: .
d_gene: .
v_gene: TRBV2
CDR3nt: TGTGCCACCCGACTCGCGGCAGATACGCAGTATTTT
CDR3aa: CATRLAADTQYF

j_gene: TRBJ2-1
abundance: .
d_gene: TRBD2
v_gene: TRBV7-2
CDR3nt: TGTGCCAGCAGCTTAGAATTGGGGCGGGAGTTGTTCTTC
CDR3aa: CASSLELGRELFF

j_gene: TRBJ2-7
abundance: .
d_gene: TRBD1
v_gene: TRBV18
CDR3nt: TGTGCCAGCTCACCACCGGACAGGGGAATATACGAGCAGTACTTC
CDR3aa: CASSPPDRGIYEQYF

j_gene: TRBJ1-1
abundance: .
d_gene: TRBD1
v_gene: TRBV6-5
CDR3nt: TGTGCCAGCAGGTCGACAGGGGTTCAAGCTTTCTTT
CDR3aa: CASRSTGVQAFF

j_gene: TRBJ2-3
abundance: .
d_gene: TRBD1
v_gene: TRBV19
CDR3nt: TGTGCCAGTAGTACCCACAGGGGCGCAGATACGCAGTATTTT
CDR3aa: CASSTHRGADTQYF

j_gene: TRBJ1-6
abundance: once
d_gene: TRBD1
v_gene: TRBV4-2
CDR3nt: TGTGCCAGCAGCCAAGGATTACAGGGGGCTGGTAATTCACCCCTCCACTTT
CDR3aa: CASSQGLQGAGNSPLHF

j_gene: TRBJ2-1
abundance: .
d_gene: TRBD2
v_gene: TRBV19
CDR3nt: TGTGCCAGTATAGGGCTAGCGGCTACAAATTCCTACAATGAGCAGTTCTTC
CDR3aa: CASIGLAATNSYNEQFF

j_gene: TRBJ1-2
abundance: .
d_gene: .
v_gene: TRBV5-6
CDR3nt: TGTGCCAGCAGCCCGGGCAGGGAGGCTGGCTACACCTTC
CDR3aa: CASSPGREAGYTF

j_gene: TRBJ1-6
abundance: .
d_gene: .
v_gene: TRBV6-5
CDR3nt: TGTGCCAGCAGTTACGGGGGACAAGCTTCACCCCTCCACTTT
CDR3aa: CASSYGGQASPLHF

j_gene: TRBJ1-1
abundance: .
d_gene: TRBD1
v_gene: TRBV9
CDR3nt: TGTGCCAGCAGCGAAAAGGGACAGGGGTTGGTGGGCACTGAAGCTTTCTTT
CDR3aa: CASSEKGQGLVGTEAFF

j_gene: TRBJ1-6
abundance: once
d_gene: TRBD1
v_gene: TRBV11-2
CDR3nt: TGTGCCAGCTCCGGGACAGGGGATAATTCACCCCTCCACTTT
CDR3aa: CASSGTGDNSPLHF

j_gene: TRBJ1-1
abundance: .
d_gene: .
v_gene: TRBV11-1
CDR3nt: TGTGCCAGCACCCTAGGGGGGGCCGCTACTAACACTGAAGCTTTCTTT
CDR3aa: CASTLGGAATNTEAFF

j_gene: TRBJ1-2
abundance: .
d_gene: TRBD1
v_gene: TRBV11-2
CDR3nt: TGTGCCAGCAGCTTAGACCGGGACAGGGTCTCTGGCTACACCTTC
CDR3aa: CASSLDRDRVSGYTF

j_gene: TRBJ2-7
abundance: .
d_gene: .
v_gene: TRBV12-2
CDR3nt: TGTGCAAGTCGCTTTCGGAGACTAGCGGGAGGGGTTAGGAGCTCCTACGAGCAGTACTTC
CDR3aa: CASRFRRLAGGVRSSYEQYF

j_gene: TRBJ1-2
abundance: .
d_gene: .
v_gene: TRBV19
CDR3nt: TGTGCCAGTAGCGCAAGACTTTACTATGGCTACACCTTC
CDR3aa: CASSARLYYGYTF

j_gene: TRBJ1-6
abundance: once
d_gene: .
v_gene: TRBV5-1
CDR3nt: TGCGCCAGCAGCTTGGGCCAGTATTATTCACCCCTCCACTTT
CDR3aa: CASSLGQYYSPLHF

j_gene: TRBJ2-2
abundance: .
d_gene: .
v_gene: TRBV21-1
CDR3nt: TGTGCCAGCAGCAAAGCCGGGGGTGGGACCGGGGAGCTGTTTTTT
CDR3aa: CASSKAGGGTGELFF

j_gene: TRBJ1-1
abundance: few
d_gene: TRBD1
v_gene: TRBV7-9
CDR3nt: TGTGCCAGCAGCTCGCGCCAGGGGGCGGTTGAAGCTTTCTTT
CDR3aa: CASSSRQGAVEAFF

j_gene: TRBJ1-2
abundance: .
d_gene: TRBD1
v_gene: TRBV5-1
CDR3nt: TGCGCCAGCAGCTTGGTGACAGGGCCTGGAGGCTACACCTTC
CDR3aa: CASSLVTGPGGYTF

j_gene: TRBJ1-1
abundance: few
d_gene: .
v_gene: TRBV6-5
CDR3nt: TGTGCCAGCAGTCTACCGGGAAAAAAAGCTTTCTTT
CDR3aa: CASSLPGKKAFF

j_gene: TRBJ1-1
abundance: .
d_gene: .
v_gene: TRBV12-3/TRBV12-4
CDR3nt: TGTGCCAGCTCCCGGCGGGGGACTGAAGCTTTCTTT
CDR3aa: CASSRRGTEAFF

j_gene: TRBJ2-1
abundance: once
d_gene: TRBD2
v_gene: TRBV14
CDR3nt: TGTGCCAGCCGACCCGGGCTAGCGGCGGACAATGAGCAGTTCTTC
CDR3aa: CASRPGLAADNEQFF

j_gene: TRBJ2-7
abundance: few
d_gene: TRBD2
v_gene: TRBV28
CDR3nt: TGTGCCAGCAGTCCCGAAGTAGCGGGAGGTTACGAGCAGTACTTC
CDR3aa: CASSPEVAGGYEQYF

j_gene: TRBJ2-3
abundance: .
d_gene: TRBD2
v_gene: TRBV5-1
CDR3nt: TGCGCCAGCAGCTTGGCCATCTTTAGCGGGGCAAGCACAGATACGCAGTATTTT
CDR3aa: CASSLAIFSGASTDTQYF

j_gene: TRBJ1-2
abundance: .
d_gene: TRBD1
v_gene: TRBV15
CDR3nt: TGTGCCGCTAGGGACAGGGAAGTGGGAGGCTACACCTTC
CDR3aa: CAARDREVGGYTF

j_gene: TRBJ1-5
abundance: .
d_gene: TRBD1
v_gene: TRBV19
CDR3nt: TGTGCCACCAAACAGGGGGATCAGCCCCAGCATTTT
CDR3aa: CATKQGDQPQHF

j_gene: TRBJ1-1
abundance: .
d_gene: .
v_gene: TRBV4-1
CDR3nt: TGCGCCAGCAGCCGAGCTACAGGGTCTGACACTGAAGCTTTCTTT
CDR3aa: CASSRATGSDTEAFF